The rows below give T cell receptor beta chains drawn from one sample of a study of blood T cells in healthy people across ages. A single record per CDR3 protein comes from TCRdb applying MiXCR to the 5' RACE reads. The sample contains roughly 730,000 distinct CDR3 sequences, 56% of which appear only once. Sequencing input: blood. These receptors were collected from a man between 40 and 49 years old in good health. CDR3s include the opening cysteine and the closing phenylalanine or tryptophan. Each record gives: clone size, V gene, J gene, D gene, CDR3 length, CDR3 protein, CDR3 DNA. D genes are given only for firm matches. The size entry is marked missing in some rows and otherwise reads once, few, many or a size class.

NA	TRBV29-1	TRBJ1-2	NA	12	CSVGEAVSGYTF	TGCAGCGTTGGAGAAGCGGTTTCTGGCTACACCTTC
NA	TRBV20-1	TRBJ2-1	TRBD2	14	CSAQTSGEYNEQFF	TGCAGTGCGCAGACTAGCGGGGAGTACAATGAGCAGTTCTTC
NA	TRBV19	TRBJ2-1	TRBD2	16	CASSLPTSALLNEQFF	TGTGCCAGTAGTCTCCCAACTAGCGCCTTGCTGAATGAGCAGTTCTTC
NA	TRBV7-9	TRBJ2-7	NA	15	CASSFPARPPYEQYF	TGTGCCAGCAGCTTCCCGGCTCGACCCCCTTACGAGCAGTACTTC
NA	TRBV3-1	TRBJ2-7	NA	13	CASSQVRESEQYF	TGTGCCAGCAGCCAAGTTCGGGAGAGCGAGCAGTACTTC
NA	TRBV5-1	TRBJ2-5	NA	17	CASSQEGPSSFRETQYF	TGCGCCAGCAGCCAGGAAGGACCAAGCTCTTTCAGAGAGACCCAGTACTTC
once	TRBV27	TRBJ1-1	NA	17	CASSLYAGGLGGTEAFF	TGTGCCAGCAGTTTATATGCCGGCGGGTTGGGGGGCACTGAAGCTTTCTTT
NA	TRBV29-1	TRBJ1-2	NA	14	CSVSGHQLDYGYTF	TGCAGCGTCTCGGGGCATCAGCTCGACTATGGCTACACCTTC
few	TRBV3-1	TRBJ1-2	TRBD1	13	CASSFGQGSGYTF	TGTGCCAGCAGCTTCGGACAGGGGAGCGGCTACACCTTC
few	TRBV29-1	TRBJ2-7	NA	12	CSVLTGPYEQYF	TGCAGCGTTCTGACAGGCCCCTACGAGCAGTACTTC
NA	TRBV18	TRBJ2-1	TRBD2	16	CASSPKGLAGPARQFF	TGTGCCAGCTCCCCCAAAGGACTAGCGGGACCTGCTAGGCAGTTCTTC
many	TRBV3-1	TRBJ2-5	NA	15	CASSRQSGDKETQYF	TGTGCCAGCAGCCGTCAGAGCGGAGATAAAGAGACCCAGTACTTC
NA	TRBV4-3	TRBJ2-5	NA	13	CASSQSTGLEQYF	TGCGCCAGCAGCCAATCTACAGGGTTAGAGCAGTACTTC
NA	TRBV27	TRBJ2-3	NA	13	CASSSLIGQTEYF	TGTGCCAGCAGTTCCTTAATCGGACAGACGGAGTATTTT
NA	TRBV7-2	TRBJ1-2	NA	16	CASSLAGTVFRIGYTF	TGTGCCAGCAGCTTGGCCGGGACCGTCTTTCGAATTGGCTACACCTTC
NA	TRBV28	TRBJ1-2	TRBD1	16	CASSPTGTGANYGYTF	TGTGCCAGCAGCCCCACGGGGACAGGGGCCAACTATGGCTACACCTTC
NA	TRBV4-3	TRBJ2-3	NA	16	CASSQDGTGAGDTQYF	TGCGCCAGCAGCCAAGACGGGACGGGGGCTGGAGATACGCAGTATTTT
few	TRBV20-1	TRBJ1-5	NA	14	CSARDSRVDQPQHF	TGCAGTGCTAGAGATAGCAGGGTAGATCAGCCCCAGCATTTT
NA	TRBV6-2/TRBV6-3	TRBJ2-5	NA	15	CASSRTGTVQEAQYF	TGTGCCAGCAGTCGGACCGGGACTGTACAAGAGGCCCAGTACTTC
few	TRBV7-2	TRBJ2-5	NA	14	CASSPRGNQETQYF	TGTGCCAGCAGCCCTCGGGGGAACCAAGAGACCCAGTACTTC
few	TRBV29-1	TRBJ2-3	TRBD2	13	CSVEKRDGDTQYF	TGCAGCGTTGAAAAGCGGGACGGAGATACGCAGTATTTT
NA	TRBV6-4	TRBJ2-6	TRBD1	16	CASSGTGGSGANALTF	TGTGCCAGCAGTGGGACAGGGGGCTCTGGGGCCAACGCCCTGACTTTC
NA	TRBV29-1	TRBJ1-3	TRBD1	16	CSVVGGTALSGNTIYF	TGCAGCGTCGTTGGGGGGACAGCTTTATCTGGAAACACCATATATTTT
NA	TRBV5-4	TRBJ2-3	NA	15	CASSLVSLGTDTQYF	TGTGCCAGCAGCTTGGTTAGCTTGGGCACAGATACGCAGTATTTT
NA	TRBV20-1	TRBJ2-7	NA	11	CSARGHYEQYF	TGCAGTGCGCGGGGCCACTACGAGCAGTACTTC
once	TRBV7-2	TRBJ2-3	TRBD1	14	CASSPDRGRDTQYF	TGTGCCAGCAGCCCGGACAGGGGACGAGATACGCAGTATTTT
few	TRBV7-9	TRBJ2-7	NA	14	CASSPKGDPYEQYF	TGTGCCAGCAGCCCTAAAGGGGACCCATACGAGCAGTACTTC
NA	TRBV6-1	TRBJ2-7	TRBD1	14	CASRRTGGPYEQYF	TGTGCCAGCAGAAGGACAGGGGGACCCTACGAGCAGTACTTC
NA	TRBV20-1	TRBJ2-3	NA	15	CSAPIRRGPTDTQYF	TGCAGTGCCCCGATCCGCAGGGGACCCACAGATACGCAGTATTTT
NA	TRBV5-1	TRBJ2-5	NA	20	CASSSGRGAGGRLSQETQYF	TGCGCCAGCAGCTCCGGTAGGGGTGCTGGAGGACGGCTCTCCCAAGAGACCCAGTACTTC
few	TRBV28	TRBJ2-5	NA	16	CAFHPRRDFPRETQYF	TGTGCCTTCCACCCACGCCGGGACTTTCCCAGGGAGACCCAGTACTTC
NA	TRBV7-2	TRBJ2-7	NA	14	CASSHGDLSYEQYF	TGTGCCAGCAGCCACGGGGACCTCTCCTACGAGCAGTACTTC
NA	TRBV7-6	TRBJ2-1	TRBD1	13	CASSQLQGNEQFF	TGTGCCAGCAGCCAACTACAGGGGAATGAGCAGTTCTTC
NA	TRBV5-1	TRBJ2-6	NA	16	CASSPGHLSGANVLTF	TGCGCCAGCAGCCCGGGACACCTCTCTGGGGCCAACGTCCTGACTTTC
NA	TRBV6-5	TRBJ1-2	NA	14	CASSEQGVGYGYTF	TGTGCCAGCAGTGAACAGGGAGTCGGCTATGGCTACACCTTC
few	TRBV5-6	TRBJ2-1	TRBD2	14	CASSLGRLAHEQFF	TGTGCCAGCAGCTTGGGGAGACTAGCACATGAGCAGTTCTTC
NA	TRBV29-1	TRBJ2-7	NA	11	CSVRGTYEQYF	TGCAGCGTTCGGGGGACCTACGAGCAGTACTTC
NA	TRBV20-1	TRBJ2-6	NA	15	CSASGRTSGANVLTF	TGCAGTGCTAGCGGACGGACCTCTGGGGCCAACGTCCTGACTTTC
NA	TRBV4-3	TRBJ1-6	TRBD1	16	CASSQRQGVDNSPLHF	TGCGCCAGCAGCCAGAGACAGGGGGTTGATAATTCACCCCTCCACTTT
NA	TRBV28	TRBJ2-1	TRBD2	17	CASSFGGLAAGYNEQFF	TGTGCCAGCAGTTTCGGCGGCCTAGCGGCGGGCTACAATGAGCAGTTCTTC
NA	TRBV25-1	TRBJ2-7	TRBD2	19	CASSESFKFERESTYEQYF	TGTGCCAGCAGTGAATCCTTCAAATTCGAGCGGGAGAGTACTTACGAGCAGTACTTC
NA	TRBV3-1	TRBJ2-3	NA	13	CASRDFRTDTQYF	TGTGCCAGCCGGGACTTTCGCACAGATACGCAGTATTTT
once	TRBV5-1	TRBJ2-3	TRBD1	15	CASSSGQGAVDTQYF	TGCGCCAGCAGCTCTGGACAGGGGGCTGTAGATACGCAGTATTTT
NA	TRBV2	TRBJ1-5	NA	15	CASSQTQGMEQPQHF	TGTGCCAGCAGCCAAACGCAAGGTATGGAACAGCCCCAGCATTTT
NA	TRBV19	TRBJ2-1	TRBD1	14	CASSIGQGAVEQFF	TGTGCCAGTAGTATTGGCCAGGGGGCGGTGGAGCAGTTCTTC
NA	TRBV27	TRBJ2-7	NA	14	CASNRCTESYEQYF	TGTGCCAGCAATCGCTGCACGGAGTCCTACGAGCAGTACTTC
NA	TRBV6-2/TRBV6-3	TRBJ2-1	TRBD2	14	CASSYGAGGAEQFF	TGTGCCAGCAGTTACGGAGCGGGAGGAGCTGAGCAGTTCTTC
NA	TRBV6-5	TRBJ2-1	TRBD2	19	CASSYGSAFVSGKGVEQFF	TGTGCCAGCAGTTATGGGTCGGCATTTGTTAGCGGGAAGGGGGTTGAGCAGTTCTTC
NA	TRBV6-2/TRBV6-3	TRBJ2-4	NA	16	CASSSGLTVARNIQYF	TGTGCCAGCAGTTCCGGACTAACCGTAGCCAGAAACATTCAGTACTTC
once	TRBV6-2/TRBV6-3	TRBJ2-6	TRBD2	24	CASSYLLSGLAGGPKSSGANVLTF	TGTGCCAGCAGTTACCTTCTCTCCGGACTAGCGGGGGGGCCCAAGAGCTCTGGGGCCAACGTCCTGACTTTC
NA	TRBV7-9	TRBJ2-5	NA	15	CASSHRLERQETQYF	TGTGCCAGCAGCCATCGTTTGGAGCGCCAAGAGACCCAGTACTTC
NA	TRBV4-1	TRBJ2-7	NA	14	CASSQNGQNYEQYF	TGCGCCAGCAGCCAAAACGGACAGAACTACGAGCAGTACTTC
many	TRBV7-9	TRBJ2-6	TRBD2	14	CAITAGAGANVLTF	TGTGCCATCACGGCGGGGGCTGGGGCCAACGTCCTGACTTTC
few	TRBV15	TRBJ2-1	NA	14	CATSARGSSHEQFF	TGTGCCACCAGTGCACGGGGGAGCTCGCATGAGCAGTTCTTC
few	TRBV12-3/TRBV12-4	TRBJ2-7	NA	17	CASKGQGDDNLQDEQYF	TGTGCCAGCAAGGGGCAGGGCGACGACAATTTACAGGATGAGCAGTACTTC
few	TRBV7-8	TRBJ2-5	NA	13	CASSPSTEETQYF	TGTGCCAGCAGCCCCTCTACTGAAGAGACCCAGTACTTC
few	TRBV6-5	TRBJ2-1	NA	15	CASSYSVIGVNEQFF	TGTGCCAGCAGTTACTCAGTGATCGGGGTCAATGAGCAGTTCTTC
NA	TRBV28	TRBJ1-5	NA	14	CASSFVQGYQPQHF	TGTGCCAGCAGTTTCGTTCAGGGCTATCAGCCCCAGCATTTT
NA	TRBV7-3	TRBJ1-1	NA	13	CATAPSTNTEAFF	TGTGCCACCGCCCCGAGCACTAACACTGAAGCTTTCTTT